Below, 17 T cell receptor beta chains from the same sample are listed, as sequenced in a study of blood T cell repertoires in COVID-19. Some clones are missing from TCRdb's copy, which holds only in-frame ones; the method was immunoSEQ multiplex PCR. The sample lists about 190,000 clones; around 76% were seen once. Material for sequencing was PBMCs or T cells enriched from blood (not recorded which). The receptor set was obtained from a woman between 45 and 60 years old with acute COVID-19.

V is TRBV10-1 and J is TRBJ1-2; 7 nucleotides align to TRBD1. Germline CDR1 and CDR2: WNHNN and SYGVQD (reference sequence). V lost 6 bases and J lost 8; bases outside the gene matches: 9. The CDR3 has 13 residues. The DNA for the CDR3 is TGCGCCAGCAGCCCCGACAGGGAAGGAGGCTACACCTTC. This gives the protein CASSPDREGGYTF.

This chain links TRBV7-2 with TRBJ2-7; possibly TRBD1 for D (6 bases). V was cut by 0 bases and J by 0 bases, with 15 bases left in between. CDR1 is SGHTA, CDR2 FQGNSA, per germline. The CDR3 loop spans 17 amino acids. As DNA, the CDR3 is TGTGCCAGCAGCTTAGCGTCGGGACACGAGAGCTCCTACGAGCAGTACGTC. This encodes CASSLASGHESSYEQYV.

This clone was detected only a few times. In DNA, the CDR3 is TGTGCCAGTAGTATTGATCGGGGGAGTGGAAACACCATATATTTT. Its protein product is CASSIDRGSGNTIYF. This chain links TRBV19 with TRBJ1-3, with D tentatively TRBD1 (5 bases). The CDR3 covers 15 residues. Germline V gene data show CDR1 as LNHDA and CDR2 as SQIVND (reference sequence). Trimming removed 3 bases at V and 3 bases at J, with 12 bases between.

The table lists this clone with a count of one. This sequence joins TRBV5-1 and TRBJ1-4; 7 bases are a match to TRBD1. V gave up 0 bases and J gave up 7 bases; unmatched junction bases: 6. Germline V gives CDR1 SGHRS, CDR2 YFSETQ. CDR3 size: 15 residues. The CDR3 loop is CASSLAEGGGEKLFF. CDR3 coding DNA: TGCGCCAGCAGCTTGGCCGAAGGGGGCGGTGAAAAACTGTTTTTT.

V gene TRBV29-1 combines with J gene TRBJ2-1, with a tentative D call TRBD2 (6 bases). CDR3 length: 15 residues. CDR1 is SQVTM, CDR2 ANQGSEA, per germline. Trimming removed 1 base from V and 7 bases from J, with 17 bases in between. The CDR3 nucleotides read TGCAGCGTTGAAGGAGACGCGGGGTGGGTGAATGAGCAGTTCTTC. Its translation: CSVEGDAGWVNEQFF.

In its sample, this clone was seen once. The chain couples TRBV15 to TRBJ1-4; TRBD1 matches at 7 bases. The CDR3 length is 16 residues. Germline V gene lookup returns CDR1 LNHNV and CDR2 YYDKDF (reference sequence). Losses at the gene ends were 3 bases for V and 0 bases for J; bases not matched to a gene: 4. CDR3 in amino acids: CATSSAGTATNEKLFF. CDR3 nucleotides: TGTGCCACCAGCAGCGCAGGGACAGCAACTAATGAAAAACTGTTTTTT.

This rearrangement joins TRBV13 to TRBJ1-1; unclear D gene. V lost 4 bases, J lost 10 bases, and 13 bases lay in between. Germline lookup yields CDR1 PRHDT and CDR2 FYEKMQ (reference sequence). CDR3 size: 12 residues. The CDR3 DNA reads as TGTGCCAGCAGCTCGCCCGAAGCGGCAGCTTTCTTT. The encoded protein is CASSSPEAAAFF.

The chain recombines TRBV28 with TRBJ2-7; D is perhaps TRBD1 (5 bases). Germline CDR1 MDHEN, CDR2 SYDVKM. The CDR3 is 13 residues long. V lost 6 bases and J 2 bases, leaving 11 bases between the germline ends. CDR3 coding DNA: TGTGCCAGCAGGGGCCAGGGCCCCTACGAGCAGTACGTC. Amino acid sequence: CASRGQGPYEQYV.

About this clone itself: Other DNA sequences of this sample code for an identical CDR3. This sequence joins TRBV5-1 and TRBJ2-7, with D tentatively TRBD1 (6 bases). Looked up from germline, CDR1 is SGHRS and CDR2 is YFSETQ. Trimming stripped 4 bases from V and 2 bases from J, with 13 bases between. The CDR3 contains 14 residues. DNA for the CDR3: TGCGCCAGCAGCCCTACCGGGACAACCTACGAGCAGTACGTC. This sequence encodes CASSPTGTTYEQYV.

This chain uses TRBV3-1 (or the pseudogene TRBV3-2) with TRBJ1-6; 8 bases align to TRBD1. Trimming at V came to 1 base and at J to 7 bases, leaving 6 bases not matched to a gene. The CDR3 covers 16 residues. From germline, CDR1 is LGHDT and CDR2 YNNKEL (reference sequence). The CDR3 nucleotides read TGTGCCAGCAGCCAAGTTGGACAGGGACGGAATTCACCCCTCCACTTT. Translation gives CASSQVGQGRNSPLHF.

The rearrangement joins TRBV4-1 to TRBJ2-1; possibly TRBD2 for D (6 bases). Germline values: CDR1 MGHRA, CDR2 YSYEKL. The length of the CDR3 is 14 residues. V shed 0 bases and J shed 3 bases, with 6 bases lying between them. The CDR3 bases are TGCGCCAGCAGCCAAGAGACTAGCTACAATGAGCAGTTCTTC. As protein: CASSQETSYNEQFF.

The J gene is TRBJ1-3, the V gene TRBV19; D might be TRBD1 (5 bases). The V gene's germline CDR1 is LNHDA and CDR2 SQIVND (reference sequence). The V end was cut by 5 bases, the J end by 0 bases, with 23 bases between. CDR3 length: 19 amino acids. This chain's CDR3 is CASSFVVRRGRLSGNTIYF. The CDR3 nucleotides are TGTGCCAGTAGTTTTGTGGTTCGGCGGGGCCGACTCTCTGGAAACACCATATATTTT.

This clone turned up a few times. CDR3 nucleotides: TGTGCCTGGAGTGTACCTCAGGGGGGACGGACAGATACGCAGTATTTT. Translated: CAWSVPQGGRTDTQYF. The chain employs TRBV30 and TRBJ2-3, with a weak D call TRBD1 (7 bases). The germline V and J ends were trimmed by 0 bases and 3 bases, with 16 bases remaining between them. Per the germline V gene, CDR1 is GTSNPN and CDR2 is SVGIG (reference sequence). CDR3 length equals 16 residues. Full variable domain (missing parts from reference TRBV30 and TRBJ2-3): SQTIHQWPATLVQPVGSPLSLECTVEGTSNPNLYWYRQAAGRGLQLLFYSVGIGQISSEVPQNLSASRPQDRQFILSSKKLLLSDSGFYLCAWSVPQGGRTDTQYFGPGTRLTVL.

The V and J genes are TRBV5-6 and TRBJ1-5; possible D gene TRBD1, 6 bases. The CDR3 has 16 residues. V gave up 3 bases and J gave up 3 bases, with 16 bases separating them. Germline lookup yields CDR1 SGHDT and CDR2 YYEEEE. The CDR3 reads CASSWGQTTHNQPQHF. The CDR3 DNA follows: TGTGCCAGCAGCTGGGGACAAACTACCCACAATCAGCCCCAGCATTTT.

This rearrangement joins TRBV27 to TRBJ1-1; D is unclear. V was trimmed by 6 bases and J by 3 bases, leaving 11 bases between them. Germline V gives CDR1 MNHEY, CDR2 SMNVEV (reference sequence). This CDR3 is 13 amino acids long. In DNA, the CDR3 is TGTGCCAGCAGGTGGGCAGGCGACACTGAAGCTTTCTTT. It specifies CASRWAGDTEAFF.

This clone showed up just once. In the same sample, other DNA sequences code for this CDR3. The V gene is TRBV6-5, the J gene TRBJ1-1; D remains unclear. V lost 6 bases and J lost 1, with 6 bases in between. This CDR3 is 12 amino acids long. The germline gives CDR1 MNHEY, CDR2 SVGAGI. CDR3 sequence reads: CASSSGNTEAFF. The CDR3 coding sequence is TGTGCCAGCAGCTCGGGGAACACTGAAGCTTTCTTT.

The rearrangement joins TRBV10-3 to TRBJ2-3; 8 bases match TRBD1. The CDR3 extends over 14 amino acids. The V gene end was trimmed by 6 bases and the J gene end by 4 bases; junction bases not matched to a gene: 6. CDR1 is ENHRY, CDR2 SYGVKD, per germline. CDR3 region: CAISLTGVADTQYF. CDR3 coding DNA: TGTGCCATCAGCTTGACAGGGGTGGCAGATACGCAGTATTTT.